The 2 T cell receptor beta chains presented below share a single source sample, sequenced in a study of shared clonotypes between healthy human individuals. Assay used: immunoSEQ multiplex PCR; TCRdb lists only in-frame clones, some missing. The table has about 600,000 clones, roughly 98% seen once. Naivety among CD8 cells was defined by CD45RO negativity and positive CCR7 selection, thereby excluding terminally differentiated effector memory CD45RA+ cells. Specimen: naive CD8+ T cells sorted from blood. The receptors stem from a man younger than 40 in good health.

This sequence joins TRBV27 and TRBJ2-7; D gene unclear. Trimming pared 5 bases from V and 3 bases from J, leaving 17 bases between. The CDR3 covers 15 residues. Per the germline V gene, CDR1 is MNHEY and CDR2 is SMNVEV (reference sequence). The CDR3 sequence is CASSPTPFSFYEQYF. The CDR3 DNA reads TGTGCCAGCAGTCCGACCCCCTTCAGCTTCTACGAGCAGTACTTC.

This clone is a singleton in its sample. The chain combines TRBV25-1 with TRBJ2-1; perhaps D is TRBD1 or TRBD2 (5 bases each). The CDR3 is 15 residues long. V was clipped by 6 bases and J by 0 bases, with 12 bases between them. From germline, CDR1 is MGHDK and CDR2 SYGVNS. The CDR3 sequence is CASRHEGSSYNEQFF. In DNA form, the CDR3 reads TGTGCCAGCAGGCACGAGGGGAGCTCCTACAATGAGCAGTTCTTC.